This TCR beta chain originates from a study of HIV-infected patients and healthy controls. The CDR3 consists of 12 residues. Germline V gene sequence: CDR1 SGHTA, CDR2 FQGNSA. V was cut by 4 bases and J by 6 bases, with 10 bases left in between. The study's findings and limits: During therapy, HIV-associated CDR3s fell significantly in frequency, while CMV-associated CDR3s did not change significantly. Compared with healthy controls, HIV-infected patients showed less CDR3 sharing between individuals. A major limitation was that merely sixteen HIV-infected individuals were processed.

This clonotype was counted at least ten times. The antigen is unknown. The repertoire came from unfractionated whole blood and reflected all unsorted peripheral T cells. Alpha and beta constant-region primers primed reverse transcription of about 0.5 ug RNA. Each of the alpha and beta chains got its own library through chain-specific third strand synthesis with indices. Second strand synthesis was primed from the SP2 site. TCRdb recomputed calls from the 5' RACE reads with MiXCR, one row per CDR3 protein. The data hold about 17,000 distinct CDR3 sequences, with around 5.5% observed a single time. The sample comprised blood. The J gene is TRBJ2-7, the V gene TRBV7-2; TRBD2 is a possible D gene (7 bases). The TCR originated in an adult in good health. CDR3 bases: TGTGCCAGCAGCTCCGGGGGGCCCGAGCAGTACTTC. Its translation: CASSSGGPEQYF.